The 13 T cell receptor beta chains presented below share a single source sample, sequenced in a study of T cells in women clearing cervical HPV infection. Assay used: immunoSEQ multiplex PCR; TCRdb lists only in-frame clones, some missing. In total, the table holds 30,000 to 40,000 clones. The sequencing input was blood buffy coat. The source of these receptors is a woman aged 18 to 75 with a cervical HPV16 infection that either progressed to CIN3+ or cleared (not recorded which).

Regarding this clone: From the germline J gene comes the end of the CDR3, since the read stops 3 residues before it. The chain is built from TRBV19 and TRBJ1-1; TRBD1 aligns across 8 bases. The germline gives CDR1 LNHDA, CDR2 SQIVND (reference sequence). The CDR3 extends over 14 amino acids. With 4 bases clipped from V and 0 bases from J, the junction kept 1 base outside the gene matches. CDR3 DNA, as far as it was read: TGTGCCAGTAGTAGGGGACAGGTGAACACTGAA. Amino acid sequence: CASSRGQVNTE. The whole CDR3 region reads CASSRGQVNTEAFF.

Note on this clone: The DNA ends 3 residues before the CDR3 does, and the rest of the CDR3 is filled in from the germline J gene. The chain combines TRBV29-1 with TRBJ1-2; 10 nucleotides align to TRBD1. CDR1 and CDR2 from the germline V gene are SQVTM and ANQGSEA. This CDR3 has 13 amino acids. CDR3 DNA (partial): TGCAGCGCAGTGCCGGGACAGGGGTCGGGC. Protein: CSAVPGQGSG. The entire CDR3 protein is CSAVPGQGSGYTF.

A remark on this clone: Coverage ceases 3 residues before the CDR3 finishes, and the germline J gene fills in the end. V usage is TRBV7-3 and J usage is TRBJ2-3; TRBD2 aligns across 14 bases. Germline V gives CDR1 SGHTA, CDR2 FQGTGA. The CDR3 totals 17 residues. V gave up 4 bases and J gave up 1 base; unmatched junction bases: 4. CDR3 sequence reads: CASSSSTSGRGTDTQYF. The CDR3 DNA, read in part, is TGTGCCAGCAGCTCGTCGACTAGCGGGAGGGGCACAGATACG.

As to this clone: The read terminates 3 residues ahead of where the CDR3 ends, so the germline J gene completes it. This chain uses TRBV6-2 or TRBV6-3 with TRBJ2-7, with D hard to call. Germline loops: CDR1 MNHEY, CDR2 SVGEGT. The CDR3 is made up of 14 amino acids. Between the trimmed V and J ends, which lost 2 bases and 5 bases, there was a span of 13 bases. The DNA read from the CDR3 is TGTGCCAGCAGTTACGGCGGTAGCTTGGACGAG. Translating gives CASSYGGSLDE. The entire CDR3 sequence reads CASSYGGSLDEQYF.

Comments on this clone: The observed sequence ends 3 residues before the CDR3 terminus, with the missing tail filled in from the germline J gene. This sequence joins TRBV10-1 and TRBJ1-1, with D possibly being TRBD1 (6 bases). The V gene's germline CDR1 is WNHNN and CDR2 SYGVQD (reference sequence). The CDR3 consists of 13 residues. The CDR3 loop is CASSGSGPRGAFF. The sequenced part of the CDR3 DNA is TGCGCCAGCAGTGGCTCCGGGCCCAGGGGA.

Points on this clone: The CDR3 extends 3 residues past the end of the read, so its final part is completed from the germline J gene. This chain links TRBV6-1 with TRBJ1-4; TRBD1 is a possible D gene (5 bases). This CDR3 region has 19 residues. The germline gives CDR1 MNHNS, CDR2 SASEGT. CDR3 sequence reads: CASSERAGSSYSGANVLFF. The sequenced CDR3 bases are TGTGCCAGCAGTGAAAGGGCAGGTTCTTCTTACTCTGGGGCCAACGTA.

Of note for this clone: The read terminates 3 residues ahead of where the CDR3 ends, so the germline J gene completes it. The chain joins TRBV7-3 to TRBJ2-1, with TRBD2 matching over 14 bases. The length of the CDR3 is 16 residues. Germline assignment: CDR1 SGHTA and CDR2 FQGTGA. V lost 4 bases, J lost 8 bases, and 7 bases stayed unmatched. The CDR3 sequence is CASSSVGTSGGHEQFF. The sequenced part of the CDR3 DNA is TGTGCCAGCAGCTCGGTCGGGACTAGCGGGGGCCATGAG.

About this clone itself: The DNA ends 3 residues before the CDR3 does, and the rest of the CDR3 is filled in from the germline J gene. The V call is TRBV19, the J call TRBJ2-3; no reliable D call. The CDR3 totals 13 residues. CDR1 and CDR2 from the germline V gene are LNHDA and SQIVND (reference sequence). The V end was cut by 6 bases, the J end by 0 bases, with 7 bases between. The chain's CDR3 is CASSRLSTDTQYF. The sequenced CDR3 bases are TGTGCCAGTAGCCGACTGAGCACAGATACG.

On this clone: The read ends 3 residues before the CDR3 terminus; that terminus is restored from the germline J gene. The chain combines TRBV30 with TRBJ2-4, with TRBD1 as a possible D gene (6 bases). CDR3 size: 13 residues. Germline-derived CDR1 and CDR2 are GTSNPN and SVGIG (reference sequence). The CDR3 here is CAWSSRDGQPQYF. The sequenced CDR3 bases are TGTGCCTGGAGTAGTAGGGATGGACAGCCT.

About this clone: With the read ending 3 residues before the CDR3 end, the germline J gene is used to fill in that end. The chain uses TRBV29-1 and TRBJ2-7; TRBD2 might be the D (6 bases). V was cut by 4 bases and J by 5 bases, with 9 bases left in between. This CDR3 spans 11 amino acids. CDR1 is SQVTM, CDR2 ANQGSEA, per germline. CDR3 DNA (partial): TGCAGCGTTGGACTAGAGAACGAG. This translates into CSVGLENE. The entire CDR3 reads CSVGLENEQYF.

On this clone: The sequenced fragment ends 3 residues before the CDR3 boundary, so the rest is inferred from the germline J gene. The chain carries TRBV7-2 and TRBJ1-2; no reliable D call. V lost 0 bases, J lost 6 bases, and 5 bases lay in between. The CDR3 covers 12 residues. Germline V gene sequence: CDR1 SGHTA, CDR2 FQGNSA. The CDR3 spells CASSLARDGYTF. The part of the CDR3 DNA that was read is TGTGCCAGCAGCTTAGCTAGGGATGGC.

For this clone: The missing CDR3 end, 3 residues past where the read stops, is filled in from the germline J gene. This rearrangement joins TRBV18 to TRBJ1-1; 8 bases line up with TRBD1. This CDR3 has 15 amino acids. Germline V CDR1 and CDR2: KGHSH, LQKENI. V lost 0 bases to trimming and J lost 5 bases; unmatched junction nucleotides: 5. CDR3 DNA (partial): TGTGCCAGCTCACCACCGCAGGGGGCGGTTACTGAA. Its translation: CASSPPQGAVTE. The full CDR3 sequence reads CASSPPQGAVTEAFF.

In the case of this clone: The read gets to within 3 residues of the CDR3 end, and the germline J gene fills in the rest. This chain uses TRBV18 with TRBJ1-4; 7 bases align to TRBD1. This CDR3 is 14 amino acids long. V was pared by 3 bases and J by 10 bases, with 8 bases of the junction left unmatched. The germline gives CDR1 KGHSH, CDR2 LQKENI. The CDR3 DNA, read in part, is TGTGCCAGCTCACCCGACAGGGAGTACGGAAAA. This codes for CASSPDREYGK. The whole CDR3 sequence reads CASSPDREYGKLFF.